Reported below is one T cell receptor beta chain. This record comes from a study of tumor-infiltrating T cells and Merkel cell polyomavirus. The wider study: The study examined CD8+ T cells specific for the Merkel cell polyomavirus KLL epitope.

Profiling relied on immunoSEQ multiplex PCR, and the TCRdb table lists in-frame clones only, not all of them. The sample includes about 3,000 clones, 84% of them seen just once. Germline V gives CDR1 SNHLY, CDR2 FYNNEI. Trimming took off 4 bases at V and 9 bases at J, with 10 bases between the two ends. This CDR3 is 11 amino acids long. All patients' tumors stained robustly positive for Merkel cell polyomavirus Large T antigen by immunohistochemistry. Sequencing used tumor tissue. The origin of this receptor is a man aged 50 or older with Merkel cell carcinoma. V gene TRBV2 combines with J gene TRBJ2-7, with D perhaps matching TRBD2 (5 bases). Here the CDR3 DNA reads TGTGCCAGCAGTGCGGGGTCAGGGCAGTACTTC. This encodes CASSAGSGQYF.